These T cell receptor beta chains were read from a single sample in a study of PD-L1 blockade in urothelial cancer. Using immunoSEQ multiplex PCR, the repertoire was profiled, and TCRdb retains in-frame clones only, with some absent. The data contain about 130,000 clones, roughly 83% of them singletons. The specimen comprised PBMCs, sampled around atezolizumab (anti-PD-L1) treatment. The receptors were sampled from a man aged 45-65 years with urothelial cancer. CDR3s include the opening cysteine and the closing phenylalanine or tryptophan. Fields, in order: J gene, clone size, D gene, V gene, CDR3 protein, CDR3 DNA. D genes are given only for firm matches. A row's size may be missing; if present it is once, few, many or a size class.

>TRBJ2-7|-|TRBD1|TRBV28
CASSGQWTGKSYEQYF
TGTGCCAGCAGTGGGCAATGGACAGGGAAGTCCTACGAGCAGTACTTC
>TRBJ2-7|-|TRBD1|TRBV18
CASSPTGTGLEQYF
TGTGCCAGCTCACCTACCGGGACAGGGCTCGAGCAGTACTTC
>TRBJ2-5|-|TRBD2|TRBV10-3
CAISLSSGQETQYF
TGTGCCATCAGCCTGTCTAGCGGCCAAGAGACCCAGTACTTC
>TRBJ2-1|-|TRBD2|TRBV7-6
CASSSGTSGANEQFF
TGTGCCAGCAGTTCTGGGACTAGCGGGGCAAATGAGCAGTTCTTC
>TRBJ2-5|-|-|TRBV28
CASRPARRETQYF
TGTGCCAGCAGACCTGCGCGCCGAGAGACCCAGTACTTC
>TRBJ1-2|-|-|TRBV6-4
CASSPGLANYGYTF
TGTGCCAGCAGCCCAGGATTAGCTAACTATGGCTACACCTTC
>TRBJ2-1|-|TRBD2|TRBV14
CASSQDILAGQNNEQFF
TGTGCCAGCAGCCAAGATATACTAGCGGGCCAAAACAATGAGCAGTTCTTC
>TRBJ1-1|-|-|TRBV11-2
CASLGGPLNTEAFF
TGTGCCAGCCTCGGGGGGCCCCTGAACACTGAAGCTTTCTTT
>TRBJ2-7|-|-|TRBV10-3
CAISESDSHLSYEQYF
TGTGCCATCAGTGAGAGCGACAGTCACCTCTCCTACGAGCAGTACTTC
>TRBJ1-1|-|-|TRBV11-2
CASSLGRGNTEAFF
TGTGCCAGCAGCTTAGGCAGGGGGAACACTGAAGCTTTCTTT
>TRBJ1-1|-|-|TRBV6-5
CASSTTGGTEAFF
TGTGCCAGCAGTACCACGGGGGGGACTGAAGCTTTCTTT
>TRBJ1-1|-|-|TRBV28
CASSPYGGARNTEAFF
TGTGCCAGCAGCCCTTACGGGGGTGCGCGGAACACTGAAGCTTTCTTT
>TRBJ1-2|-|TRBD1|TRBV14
CASSSGQGLAGGYTF
TGTGCCAGCAGCTCCGGACAGGGCCTGGCTGGTGGCTACACCTTC
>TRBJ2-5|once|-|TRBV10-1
CASSRDISETQYF
TGCGCCAGCAGTCGGGACATCTCTGAGACCCAGTACTTC
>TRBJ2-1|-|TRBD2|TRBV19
CASSIDPGGRGNEQFF
TGTGCCAGTAGTATAGATCCGGGCGGGAGGGGCAATGAGCAGTTCTTC
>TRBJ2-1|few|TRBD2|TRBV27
CASRGTSPINEQFF
TGTGCCAGCAGAGGGACTAGCCCGATCAATGAGCAGTTCTTC
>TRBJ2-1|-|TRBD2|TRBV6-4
CASSDSTSGSNEQFF
TGTGCCAGCAGTGACTCGACTAGCGGGAGCAATGAGCAGTTCTTC
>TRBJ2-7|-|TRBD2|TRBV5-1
CASSLVSSGASYEQYF
TGCGCCAGCAGCTTGGTTTCGAGCGGGGCCTCCTACGAGCAGTACTTC
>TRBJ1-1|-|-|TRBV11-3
CASSLVGEDTEAFF
TGTGCCAGCAGCTTAGTAGGGGAAGATACTGAAGCTTTCTTT
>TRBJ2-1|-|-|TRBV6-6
CASSYETGSYNEQFF
TGTGCCAGCAGTTACGAGACAGGCTCCTACAATGAGCAGTTCTTC
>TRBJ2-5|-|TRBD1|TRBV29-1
CSVGDRGRETQYF
TGCAGCGTTGGGGACAGGGGGCGTGAGACCCAGTACTTC
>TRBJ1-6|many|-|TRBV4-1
CASSQRVQSGISPLHF
TGCGCCAGCAGCCAACGCGTCCAATCAGGGATCTCACCCCTCCACTTT
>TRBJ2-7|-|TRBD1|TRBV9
CASSRGQADPSEQYF
TGTGCCAGCAGCAGGGGACAGGCGGACCCCTCCGAGCAGTACTTC
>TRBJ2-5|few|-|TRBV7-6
CASSLGPGTQYF
TGTGCCAGCAGCTTAGGGCCGGGGACCCAGTACTTC
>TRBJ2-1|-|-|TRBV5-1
CASSSLGGADEQFF
TGCGCCAGCAGCTCATTGGGGGGTGCTGATGAGCAGTTCTTC
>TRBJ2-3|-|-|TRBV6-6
CASIMAPRGTDTQYF
TGTGCCAGCATAATGGCACCGAGGGGCACAGATACGCAGTATTTT
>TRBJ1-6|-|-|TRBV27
CASSAGSTHSPLHF
TGTGCCAGCAGTGCGGGATCCACTCATTCACCCCTCCACTTT
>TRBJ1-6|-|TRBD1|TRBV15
CATSRDLQGALNSPLHF
TGTGCCACCAGCAGAGATCTTCAGGGGGCACTAAATTCACCCCTCCACTTT
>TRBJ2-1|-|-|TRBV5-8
CASNDYGVHLGNEQFF
TGTGCCAGCAACGATTACGGGGTCCATTTGGGCAATGAGCAGTTCTTC
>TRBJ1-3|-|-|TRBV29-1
CSVELYSGNTIYF
TGCAGCGTTGAACTCTACTCTGGAAACACCATATATTTT
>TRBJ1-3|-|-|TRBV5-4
CASSSQASSGNTIYF
TGTGCCAGCAGCTCTCAGGCGAGCTCTGGAAACACCATATATTTT
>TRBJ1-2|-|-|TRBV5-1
CASRQTGQGSNGYTF
TGCGCCAGCAGGCAAACGGGGCAGGGGAGTAATGGCTACACCTTC
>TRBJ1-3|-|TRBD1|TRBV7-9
CASSDRASSGNTIYF
TGTGCCAGCAGTGACAGGGCCTCCTCTGGAAACACCATATATTTT
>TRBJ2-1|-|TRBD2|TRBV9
CASSVTSGSNEQFF
TGTGCCAGCAGCGTAACTAGCGGGAGTAATGAGCAGTTCTTC
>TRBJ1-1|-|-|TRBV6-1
CASETRADAEAFF
TGTGCCAGCGAAACGAGGGCAGATGCTGAAGCTTTCTTT